These 20 T cell receptor beta chains originate from one sample sequenced in a study of cytomegalovirus exposure and HLA in healthy donors. Use of 60 Vbeta and 13 Jbeta primers characterized the PCR. This table comes from immunoSEQ multiplex PCR, and its TCRdb copy is limited to in-frame clones, with some not included. The repertoire holds about 190,000 clones, with around 90% as singletons. The sample consisted of PBMCs. The source is a boy aged 2 to 10 in good health and CMV-seronegative.

This clone is a singleton in its sample. This rearrangement joins TRBV4-2 to TRBJ2-7, with 10 bases matching TRBD2. The CDR3 covers 15 residues. Germline loops: CDR1 LGHNA, CDR2 YNFKEQ. The V gene end was trimmed by 3 bases and the J gene end by 3 bases; junction bases not matched to a gene: 5. CDR3 in DNA: TGTGCCAGCAGCCAGGCCGGACTAGCGGTCTACGAGCAGTACTTC. Translating it yields CASSQAGLAVYEQYF.

The chain recombines TRBV30 with TRBJ1-5; D might be TRBD1 (5 bases). Trimming removed 0 bases from V and 4 bases from J, with 13 bases in between. CDR1 GTSNPN and CDR2 SVGIG come from the germline V gene (reference sequence). The CDR3 is made up of 15 amino acids. The CDR3 DNA is TGTGCCTGGAGTGTCCGGGGGAACGGGAATCAGCCCCAGCATTTT. It is translated as CAWSVRGNGNQPQHF.

The CDR3 DNA sequence: TGTGCCAGCAGCGGGGCGTTGGGTGAGCAGTACTTC. Its translation is CASSGALGEQYF. The J gene is TRBJ2-7, the V gene TRBV5-4, with a possible D match to TRBD1 (5 bases). Germline V lookup: CDR1 SGHNT, CDR2 YYREEE (reference sequence). Deletions cut 4 bases from V and 7 bases from J, with 12 bases between. CDR3 size: 12 residues.

The gene calls are TRBV27 and TRBJ1-2; D is perhaps TRBD1 (5 bases). Germline V gene sequence: CDR1 MNHEY, CDR2 SMNVEV (reference sequence). CDR3 size: 15 residues. With 5 bases removed from V and 1 base from J, the gap between germline ends came to 14 bases. The DNA of the CDR3 is TGTGCCAGCAGTCTTTTCCCAGGGTATAACTATGGCTACACCTTC. Translation gives CASSLFPGYNYGYTF.

This clone came up a few times. The chain combines TRBV6-6 with TRBJ2-7; D possibly corresponds to TRBD1 (5 bases). The CDR3 totals 13 residues. V dropped 8 bases and J dropped 3 bases, with 14 bases sitting between them. Germline V gives CDR1 MNHNY, CDR2 SVGAGI (reference sequence). CDR3 residues: CASHPGQIYEQYF. The CDR3, as DNA: TGTGCCAGCCATCCCGGACAAATCTACGAGCAGTACTTC.

The chain couples TRBV29-1 to TRBJ2-4, with 8 positions matching TRBD1. With 6 bases clipped from V and 2 bases from J, the junction kept 15 bases outside the gene matches. Germline CDR1 reads SQVTM; CDR2 reads ANQGSEA. The CDR3 runs to 17 residues. DNA of the CDR3: TGCAGCGTGGATCCACCAGGGGGCCTTGTGTCCAAAAACATTCAGTACTTC. Its translation: CSVDPPGGLVSKNIQYF.

In DNA form, the CDR3 reads TGTGCCAGCAGCTTAAGCATCTCTGGGGCCAACGTCCTGACTTTC. Its translation is CASSLSISGANVLTF. This chain links TRBV11-1 with TRBJ2-6; no reliable D call. This CDR3 is built from 15 residues. The ends were cut back, 2 bases at V and 0 bases at J, with 5 bases in the middle. Germline CDR1 SGHAT, CDR2 FQDESV (reference sequence).

This clone was seen a few times. The chain has TRBV9 and TRBJ1-1, with D perhaps matching TRBD1 (5 bases). V was trimmed by 0 bases and J by 3 bases, leaving 15 bases between them. The CDR3 runs to 16 residues. The germline CDR1 and CDR2 sequences are SGDLS and YYNGEE. The CDR3 sequence is CASSVGQLSSDTEAFF. CDR3 nucleotides: TGTGCCAGCAGCGTAGGACAGCTTAGTTCGGACACTGAAGCTTTCTTT.

This chain joins TRBV19 and TRBJ1-5, with 8 bases fitting TRBD1. Per germline, CDR1 LNHDA and CDR2 SQIVND (reference sequence). V lost 3 bases, J lost 3 bases, and 10 bases stayed unmatched. The CDR3 is made up of 17 amino acids. The CDR3: CASSIWRGQGNNQPQHF. The CDR3 nucleotides are TGTGCCAGTAGTATTTGGCGAGGACAGGGCAACAATCAGCCCCAGCATTTT.

The sample holds one count of this clone. This rearrangement joins TRBV6-4 to TRBJ2-1; D not resolved. The V end lost 2 bases, the J end lost 10 bases, and 12 bases lay between the germline ends. The CDR3 has 13 amino acids. Per the germline V gene, CDR1 is MRHNA and CDR2 is SNTAGT. CDR3 sequence (DNA): TGTGCCAGCAGTGACCTCGCGACAAAAGAGCAGTTCTTC. Translating gives CASSDLATKEQFF.

The V and J genes are TRBV28 and TRBJ2-7; a possible D gene is TRBD2 (6 bases). The ends were cut back, 6 bases at V and 2 bases at J, with 14 bases in the middle. The CDR3 has 14 amino acids. CDR1 and CDR2 (germline): MDHEN, SYDVKM. This CDR3 reads CASSFLGGTYEQYF. For the CDR3, the DNA is TGTGCCAGCAGCTTCCTGGGGGGAACCTACGAGCAGTACTTC.

The chain carries TRBV6-8 and TRBJ2-7, with 7 bases identical to TRBD2. This CDR3 contains 18 residues. Trimming took 7 bases from V and 3 from J; bases not matched to a gene: 21. Looked up from germline, CDR1 is MNHGY and CDR2 is SAAAGT. The CDR3 reads CASTTPGLTKVTRYEQYF. CDR3 nucleotide sequence: TGTGCCAGCACCACCCCGGGACTAACAAAAGTAACCCGCTACGAGCAGTACTTC.

This chain uses TRBV30 with TRBJ2-7, with TRBD1 as a possible D gene (6 bases). V was pared by 0 bases and J by 3 bases, with 15 bases between. Germline CDR1 and CDR2: GTSNPN and SVGIG (reference sequence). The CDR3 is 15 amino acids. The chain's CDR3 is CAWSVQAGVIYEQYF. The CDR3 DNA reads TGTGCCTGGAGTGTACAGGCAGGGGTCATCTACGAGCAGTACTTC. The full variable domain, rest sourced from reference TRBV30 and TRBJ2-7, is SQTIHQWPATLVQPVGSPLSLECTVEGTSNPNLYWYRQAAGRGLQLLFYSVGIGQISSEVPQNLSASRPQDRQFILSSKKLLLSDSGFYLCAWSVQAGVIYEQYFGPGTRLTVT.

This chain joins TRBV11-3 and TRBJ2-7; D is perhaps TRBD1 (5 bases). Trimming removed 8 bases at V and 5 bases at J, with 13 bases between. CDR3 length equals 12 residues. The germline CDR1 and CDR2 sequences are SGHNT and YENEEA. The CDR3 region is CASGRVPDEQYF. In DNA form, the CDR3 reads TGTGCCAGCGGCAGGGTTCCCGACGAGCAGTACTTC.

This clone was detected once. The rearrangement uses TRBV27 and TRBJ2-1; 11 bases fit TRBD2. The V segment lost 6 bases and the J segment 5 bases; nucleotides outside the gene matches: 6. This CDR3 has 15 residues. The germline V gene encodes CDR1 MNHEY and CDR2 SMNVEV (reference sequence). The CDR3, as DNA: TGTGCCAGCAGCCCGGGACTAGCGGTTCACAATGAGCAGTTCTTC. Residues: CASSPGLAVHNEQFF.

The chain joins TRBV28 to TRBJ2-7, with 7 bases fitting TRBD2. This CDR3 comprises 16 residues. Germline assignment: CDR1 MDHEN and CDR2 SYDVKM. V lost 2 bases to trimming and J lost 6 bases; unmatched junction nucleotides: 13. For the CDR3, the DNA is TGTGCCAGCAGTTTAGGGGGGAGCGGGGCCAGAGCCGAGCAGTACTTC. Encoded protein: CASSLGGSGARAEQYF.

The V and J genes are TRBV19 and TRBJ2-7, with a tentative D call TRBD1 (6 bases). The germline gives CDR1 LNHDA, CDR2 SQIVND (reference sequence). Trimming removed 6 bases at V and 4 bases at J, with 16 bases between. CDR3 size: 14 residues. The CDR3: CASSISGHTYEQYF. The CDR3 region has the DNA TGTGCCAGTAGCATCTCGGGACACACGTACGAGCAGTACTTC.

This clone came up once. This rearrangement joins TRBV30 to TRBJ2-2; D may be TRBD1 (6 bases). V shed 5 bases and J shed 4 bases, with 14 bases lying between them. Germline V gene data show CDR1 as GTSNPN and CDR2 as SVGIG (reference sequence). This CDR3 region has 14 residues. The CDR3 DNA follows: TGTGCCTGGTTAACAGGGATCGTCACCGGGGAGCTGTTTTTT. Amino acids: CAWLTGIVTGELFF.

This chain joins TRBV7-3 and TRBJ2-1; 7 nucleotides align to TRBD1. Germline V CDR1 and CDR2: SGHTA, FQGTGA. The V segment lost 5 bases and the J segment 9 bases; nucleotides outside the gene matches: 7. This CDR3 has 13 residues. The CDR3 loop reads CASSPNPGGEQFF. The CDR3 nucleotides are TGTGCCAGCAGCCCGAACCCAGGGGGTGAGCAGTTCTTC.

CDR3 sequence: CASSTIAGPSYEQYF. CDR3 in DNA: TGCGCCAGCAGCACGATAGCGGGGCCCTCCTACGAGCAGTACTTC. The chain couples TRBV5-1 to TRBJ2-7, with 8 positions matching TRBD2. The J segment lost 0 bases and the V segment lost 4 bases, leaving 6 bases of the junction unmatched. Germline V gene lookup returns CDR1 SGHRS and CDR2 YFSETQ. The CDR3 is made up of 15 amino acids.